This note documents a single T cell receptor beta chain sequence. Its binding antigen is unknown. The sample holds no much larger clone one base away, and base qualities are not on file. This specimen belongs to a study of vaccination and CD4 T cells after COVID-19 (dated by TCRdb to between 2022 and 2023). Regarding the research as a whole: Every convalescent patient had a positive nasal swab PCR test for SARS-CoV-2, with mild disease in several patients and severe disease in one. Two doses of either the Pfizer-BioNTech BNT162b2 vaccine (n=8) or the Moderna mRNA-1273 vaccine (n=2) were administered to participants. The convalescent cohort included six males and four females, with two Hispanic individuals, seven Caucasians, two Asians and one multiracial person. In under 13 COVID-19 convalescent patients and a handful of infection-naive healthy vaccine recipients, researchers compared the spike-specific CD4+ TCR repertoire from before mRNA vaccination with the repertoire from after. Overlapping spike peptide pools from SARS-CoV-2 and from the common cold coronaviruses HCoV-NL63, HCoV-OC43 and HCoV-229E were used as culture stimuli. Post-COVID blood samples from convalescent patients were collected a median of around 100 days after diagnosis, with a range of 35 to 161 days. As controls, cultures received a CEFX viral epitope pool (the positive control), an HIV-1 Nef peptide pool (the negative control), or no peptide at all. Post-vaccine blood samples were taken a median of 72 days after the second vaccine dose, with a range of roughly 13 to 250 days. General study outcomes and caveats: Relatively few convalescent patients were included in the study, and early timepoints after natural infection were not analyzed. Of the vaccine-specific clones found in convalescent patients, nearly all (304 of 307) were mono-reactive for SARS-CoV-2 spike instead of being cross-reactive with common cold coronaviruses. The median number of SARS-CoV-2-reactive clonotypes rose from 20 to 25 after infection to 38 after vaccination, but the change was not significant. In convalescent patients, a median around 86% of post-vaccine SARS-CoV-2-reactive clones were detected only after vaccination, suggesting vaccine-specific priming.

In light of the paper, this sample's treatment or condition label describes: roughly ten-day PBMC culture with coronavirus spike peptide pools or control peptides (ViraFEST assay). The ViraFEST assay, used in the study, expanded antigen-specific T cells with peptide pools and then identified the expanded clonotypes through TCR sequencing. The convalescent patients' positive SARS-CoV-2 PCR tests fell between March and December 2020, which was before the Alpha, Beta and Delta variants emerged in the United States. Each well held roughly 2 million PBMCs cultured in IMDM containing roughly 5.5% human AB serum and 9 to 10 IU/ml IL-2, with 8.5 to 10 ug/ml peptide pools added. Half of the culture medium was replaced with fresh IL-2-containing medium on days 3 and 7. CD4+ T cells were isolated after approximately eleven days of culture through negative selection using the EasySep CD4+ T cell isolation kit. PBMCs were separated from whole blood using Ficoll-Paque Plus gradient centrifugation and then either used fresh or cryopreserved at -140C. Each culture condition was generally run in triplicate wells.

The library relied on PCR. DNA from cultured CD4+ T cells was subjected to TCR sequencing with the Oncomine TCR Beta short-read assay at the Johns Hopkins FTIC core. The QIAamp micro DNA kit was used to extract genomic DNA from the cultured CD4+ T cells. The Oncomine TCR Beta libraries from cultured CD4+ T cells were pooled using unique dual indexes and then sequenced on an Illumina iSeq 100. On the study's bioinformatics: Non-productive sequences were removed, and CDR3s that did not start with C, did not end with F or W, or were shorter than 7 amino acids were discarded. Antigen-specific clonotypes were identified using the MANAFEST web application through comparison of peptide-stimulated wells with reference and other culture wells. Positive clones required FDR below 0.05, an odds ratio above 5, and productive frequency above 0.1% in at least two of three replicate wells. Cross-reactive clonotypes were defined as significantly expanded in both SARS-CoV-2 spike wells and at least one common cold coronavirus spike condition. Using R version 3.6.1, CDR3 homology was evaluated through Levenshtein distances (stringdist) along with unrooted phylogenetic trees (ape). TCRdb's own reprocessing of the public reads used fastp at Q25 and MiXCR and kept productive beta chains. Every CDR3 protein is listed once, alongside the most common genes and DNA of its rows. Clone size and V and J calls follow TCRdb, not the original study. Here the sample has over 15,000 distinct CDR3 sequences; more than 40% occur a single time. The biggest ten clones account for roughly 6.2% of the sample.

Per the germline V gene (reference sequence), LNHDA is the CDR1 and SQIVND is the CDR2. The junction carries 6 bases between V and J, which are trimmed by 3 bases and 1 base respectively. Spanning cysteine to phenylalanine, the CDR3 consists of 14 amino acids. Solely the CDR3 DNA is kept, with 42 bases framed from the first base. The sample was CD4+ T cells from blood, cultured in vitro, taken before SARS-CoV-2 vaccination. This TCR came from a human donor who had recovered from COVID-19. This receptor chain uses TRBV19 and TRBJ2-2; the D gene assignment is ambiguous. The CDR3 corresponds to CASSISRNTGELFF. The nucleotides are TGTGCCAGTAGTATCAGTCGGAACACCGGGGAGCTGTTTTTT.